The TCR beta chain described here comes from a study of beta chain features in type 1 diabetes. Expressed TCRB transcripts were sequenced after all isolated RNA was converted to cDNA. An average roughly 3.5 million reads came from naive, central memory and regulatory T cell samples. This table comes from immunoSEQ multiplex PCR, and its TCRdb copy is limited to in-frame clones, with some not included. The sample yields under 950,000 clones, roughly 16% seen once. Looked up from germline, CDR1 is SNHLY and CDR2 is FYNNEI. The CDR3 is 10 amino acids. Trimming left V 5 bases short and J 6 bases short, with 5 bases between.

The genes are TRBV2 and TRBJ2-7; no clear D gene. This receptor was identified in a young woman in good health. The sequenced sample consisted of naive CD4+ T cells from blood. The CDR3: CASSRIEQYF. CDR3 DNA: TGTGCCAGCAGTCGAATCGAGCAGTACTTC.